The 26 T cell receptor beta chains in this list originate from one sample, sequenced in a study of blood T cell repertoires in COVID-19. Generated by immunoSEQ multiplex PCR, the TCRdb table keeps only in-frame clones and is missing some. The sample has 150,000 to 200,000 clones; about 82% are singletons. Material: peripheral blood. The receptors were sampled from a woman aged 25 to 39 with acute or convalescent COVID-19.

The V gene is TRBV19, the J gene TRBJ1-1; no clear D. Germline CDR1 reads LNHDA; CDR2 reads SQIVND (reference sequence). This CDR3 region has 13 residues. Deletions cut 2 bases from V and 5 bases from J, with 9 bases between. The CDR3 DNA is TGTGCCAGTAGTATAATTTCGGGTACTGAAGCTTTCTTT. Amino acid sequence: CASSIISGTEAFF.

The chain recombines TRBV11-2 with TRBJ2-7; 8 positions agree with TRBD2. The V and J ends lost 2 bases and 9 bases, in that order; junction bases with no gene match: 9. This CDR3 has 14 amino acids. Germline lookup yields CDR1 SGHAT and CDR2 FQNNGV. DNA of the CDR3: TGTGCCAGCAGCTTAAAGCGGGAGCCTAAAGGGCAGTACTTC. Residues: CASSLKREPKGQYF.

V is TRBV6-5 and J is TRBJ2-5; 12 bases are shared with TRBD2. V dropped 7 bases and J dropped 5; count of bases not matched to a gene: 8. This CDR3 contains 15 residues. CDR1 MNHEY and CDR2 SVGAGI come from the germline V gene. CDR3 sequence (DNA): TGTGCCAGCATTCTGACTAGCGGGGGAGGGGAGACCCAGTACTTC. Protein: CASILTSGGGETQYF.

The chain combines TRBV2 with TRBJ1-6, with D perhaps TRBD1 (5 bases). Deletions cut 8 bases from V and 9 bases from J, with 14 bases between. The V gene's germline CDR1 is SNHLY and CDR2 FYNNEI. The CDR3 extends over 13 amino acids. The CDR3 protein is CASLQAAVSPLHF. The CDR3, as DNA: TGTGCCAGCCTACAGGCGGCCGTTTCACCCCTCCACTTT.

The V gene is TRBV6-5, the J gene TRBJ2-3; TRBD1 is a possible D gene (5 bases). Germline CDR1 is MNHEY and CDR2 is SVGAGI. Trimming took off 3 bases at V and 3 bases at J, with 10 bases between the two ends. The CDR3 sequence is 14 residues long. CDR3 DNA sequence: TGTGCCAGCAGTTATCAGGGTAGGACAGATACGCAGTATTTT. Protein: CASSYQGRTDTQYF.

J is TRBJ1-1 and V is TRBV5-6; 8 nucleotides match TRBD1. The V and J ends lost 0 bases and 0 bases, in that order; junction bases with no gene match: 1. The CDR3 runs 15 residues. Germline-derived CDR1 and CDR2 are SGHDT and YYEEEE. As DNA, the CDR3 is TGTGCCAGCAGCTTGGGACAGGGGTTGAACACTGAAGCTTTCTTT. It codes for CASSLGQGLNTEAFF. Full variable domain (outside the CDR3, taken from reference TRBV5-6 and TRBJ1-1): DAGVTQSPTHLIKTRGQQVTLRCSPKSGHDTVSWYQQALGQGPQFIFQYYEEEERQRGNFPDRFSGHQFPNYSSELNVNALLLGDSALYLCASSLGQGLNTEAFFGQGTRLTVV.

The gene calls are TRBV28 and TRBJ2-7, with 9 bases fitting TRBD1. Trimming at V came to 5 bases and at J to 1 base, leaving 12 bases not matched to a gene. The CDR3 totals 17 residues. Per germline, CDR1 MDHEN and CDR2 SYDVKM. For the CDR3, the DNA is TGTGCCAGCAGTAAACTCCAACCGGGACAGGGATCCTACGAGCAGTACTTC. This sequence encodes CASSKLQPGQGSYEQYF.

This clone showed up just a few times. V gene TRBV6-1 combines with J gene TRBJ2-1, with D uncertain. Trimming shortened V by 3 bases and J by 6 bases, and 6 bases separated the two germline ends. This CDR3 comprises 12 residues. CDR1 and CDR2 (germline): MNHNS, SASEGT. CDR3 nucleotides: TGTGCCAGCAGTGACACGGTCAATGAGCAGTTCTTC. This encodes CASSDTVNEQFF.

This chain links TRBV7-9 with TRBJ1-2, with 8 bases fitting TRBD1. This CDR3 is 14 amino acids long. The germline V gene encodes CDR1 SEHNR and CDR2 FQNEAQ (reference sequence). With 6 bases clipped from V and 4 bases from J, the junction kept 7 bases outside the gene matches. The CDR3 sequence: CASRLQGVSYGYTF. Here the CDR3 DNA reads TGTGCCAGCAGGCTACAGGGGGTCTCCTATGGCTACACCTTC.

The V gene is TRBV4-1, the J gene TRBJ2-1, with 10 bases identical to TRBD2. The CDR3 covers 17 residues. The V segment lost 4 bases and the J segment 2 bases; nucleotides outside the gene matches: 8. Germline CDR1 MGHRA, CDR2 YSYEKL. CDR3 sequence: CASSREGSGGAYNEQFF. As DNA, the CDR3 is TGCGCCAGCAGCCGAGAGGGAAGCGGGGGGGCCTACAATGAGCAGTTCTTC.

In its sample, this clone was seen a few times. The chain combines TRBV7-2 with TRBJ2-7; no reliable D call. Germline loops: CDR1 SGHTA, CDR2 FQGNSA. CDR3 length equals 13 residues. Trimming stripped 1 base from V and 2 bases from J, with 6 bases between. CDR3 amino acids: CASSLERAYEQYF. For the CDR3, the DNA is TGTGCCAGCAGCTTAGAACGGGCCTACGAGCAGTACTTC.

The gene calls are TRBV5-1 and TRBJ1-3; weak D call: TRBD1 (5 bases). V shed 3 bases and J shed 0 bases, with 13 bases lying between them. Germline CDR1 is SGHRS and CDR2 is YFSETQ. The CDR3 has 16 residues. In nucleotides, the CDR3 is TGCGCCAGCAGCTGGGGGGACCGCCACTCTGGAAACACCATATATTTT. As protein: CASSWGDRHSGNTIYF.

The chain combines TRBV24-1 with TRBJ1-1; a possible D gene is TRBD1 (5 bases). Trimming removed 9 bases at V and 2 bases at J, with 12 bases between. The CDR3 runs 13 residues. Germline CDR1 and CDR2: KGHDR and SFDVKD. The CDR3 nucleotides read TGTGCCACCCGAGGACAAATTAACACTGAAGCTTTCTTT. Its translation is CATRGQINTEAFF.

The sample holds one count of this clone. The chain is built from TRBV6-4 and TRBJ2-1, with D possibly being TRBD2 (6 bases). The CDR3 consists of 16 residues. Germline CDR1 MRHNA, CDR2 SNTAGT. V was pared by 1 base and J by 10 bases, with 20 bases between. The CDR3 coding sequence is TGTGCCAGCAGTGACTTGGGCGGGGCCGTCTTAGGGGAGCAGTTCTTC. Amino acid sequence: CASSDLGGAVLGEQFF.

The chain carries TRBV27 and TRBJ2-1, with 8 bases matching TRBD1. There are 18 residues in the CDR3. Per germline, CDR1 MNHEY and CDR2 SMNVEV (reference sequence). Unmatched junction bases numbered 17, after V lost 2 bases and J lost 8 bases. CDR3 coding DNA: TGTGCCAGCAGTTTACTCCGGACAGGGCTGACCCTAAACGATGAGCAGTTCTTC. This gives the protein CASSLLRTGLTLNDEQFF.

This clone has only one observation. The chain uses TRBV3-1 (or the pseudogene TRBV3-2) and TRBJ2-7, with 9 bases fitting TRBD2. In germline, CDR1 is LGHDT, CDR2 YNNKEL (reference sequence). This CDR3 has 15 amino acids. The ends lost 2 bases at V and 2 bases at J; junction bases unmatched: 4. CDR3 sequence: CASSQNLAGPYEQYF. CDR3 sequence (DNA): TGTGCCAGCAGCCAAAACCTAGCGGGACCCTACGAGCAGTACTTC.

This clone was observed a handful of times. J is TRBJ1-4 and V is TRBV30; the D gene is possibly TRBD1 (6 bases). The germline V gene encodes CDR1 GTSNPN and CDR2 SVGIG (reference sequence). The CDR3 is 12 amino acids. With 5 bases removed from V and 7 bases from J, the gap between germline ends came to 11 bases. In DNA form, the CDR3 reads TGTGCCTGGGAGTTCAGGGGTGAAAAACTGTTTTTT. It encodes CAWEFRGEKLFF.

The chain recombines TRBV30 with TRBJ1-1, with D possibly matching TRBD1 (6 bases). Germline CDR1 is GTSNPN and CDR2 is SVGIG (reference sequence). Between the trimmed V and J ends, which lost 0 bases and 4 bases, there was a span of 9 bases. There are 13 residues in the CDR3. CDR3 bases: TGTGCCTGGAGTGTTAGGACAGCCACTGAAGCTTTCTTT. As protein: CAWSVRTATEAFF.

This clone was recorded once. The chain uses TRBV5-1 and TRBJ2-7; 10 bases fit TRBD1. The CDR3 contains 16 residues. The V and J ends lost 4 bases and 6 bases, in that order; junction bases with no gene match: 13. Germline V lookup: CDR1 SGHRS, CDR2 YFSETQ. The DNA for the CDR3 is TGCGCCAGCAGCCCGCTAACCGGGACAGGGGTTGGCGAGCAGTACTTC. It yields the protein CASSPLTGTGVGEQYF.

The V gene is TRBV5-6, the J gene TRBJ2-7; TRBD1 matches 8 bases. The CDR3 extends over 13 amino acids. V dropped 2 bases and J dropped 5; count of bases not matched to a gene: 3. Germline V gene sequence: CDR1 SGHDT, CDR2 YYEEEE. Here the CDR3 reads CASSFRDRHEQYF. The CDR3 DNA reads TGTGCCAGCAGCTTCCGGGACAGGCACGAGCAGTACTTC.

The chain has TRBV6-6 and TRBJ1-2; 8 bases align to TRBD1. The CDR3 spans 15 residues. V was pared by 6 bases and J by 4 bases, with 10 bases of the junction left unmatched. CDR1 MNHNY and CDR2 SVGAGI come from the germline V gene (reference sequence). The CDR3, as DNA: TGTGCCAGCAGGCCACGACAGGGGCAAACCTATGGCTACACCTTC. Encoded protein: CASRPRQGQTYGYTF.

J is TRBJ1-6 and V is TRBV18; D uncertain. CDR1 is KGHSH and CDR2 is LQKENI in the germline V gene. The CDR3 has 17 residues. The V and J ends lost 5 bases and 0 bases respectively, with 14 bases between them. This CDR3 is CASSSEAGPSYNSPLHF. CDR3 nucleotides: TGTGCCAGCTCATCCGAGGCCGGTCCCTCCTATAATTCACCCCTCCACTTT.

This chain links TRBV28 with TRBJ1-2; D is possibly TRBD1 (6 bases). The length of the CDR3 is 12 residues. The V gene's germline CDR1 is MDHEN and CDR2 SYDVKM. V was clipped by 6 bases and J by 5 bases, with 10 bases between them. CDR3 DNA: TGTGCCAGCAGGACAGGTTCTTATGGCTACACCTTC. This codes for CASRTGSYGYTF.

This chain links TRBV19 with TRBJ1-6, with a tentative D call TRBD1 (5 bases). With 1 base removed from V and 5 bases from J, the gap between germline ends came to 9 bases. The CDR3 runs 15 residues. CDR1 LNHDA and CDR2 SQIVND come from the germline V gene (reference sequence). The CDR3 bases are TGTGCCAGTAGTATAGTCGGGGGAAATAATTCACCCCTCCACTTT. This gives the protein CASSIVGGNNSPLHF.

The chain uses TRBV12-3 or TRBV12-4 and TRBJ1-1; the D is unclear. V was trimmed by 2 bases and J by 4 bases, leaving 8 bases between them. The CDR3 consists of 13 residues. The CDR3 here is CASSLSGGTEAFF. For the CDR3, the DNA is TGTGCCAGCAGTTTATCTGGAGGCACTGAAGCTTTCTTT.

There are a few counts of this clone. The gene calls are TRBV28 and TRBJ2-7; D is unresolved. Per the germline V gene, CDR1 is MDHEN and CDR2 is SYDVKM. The CDR3 length is 11 residues. V lost 4 bases to trimming and J lost 2 bases, with 3 bases between them. For the CDR3, the DNA is TGTGCCAGCAGTTCAACCTACGAGCAGTACTTC. It specifies CASSSTYEQYF.